These 31 T cell receptor beta chains were all obtained from the same sample, sequenced in a study of blood T cell repertoires in COVID-19 (dated by TCRdb to between 2020 and 2021). Libraries were constructed by the immunoSEQ multiplex PCR assay. This immuneACCESS table, as held by TCRdb, lists in-frame sequences with V and J called but not all clones. Of the missing ones, under half trace to an unresolved V gene in checked studies; the others have no known cause. The sample table contains around 80,000 clones; only one count was recorded for 80% of them. In total, the top ten clones hold roughly 4.8% of the sample. Sample: peripheral blood. The receptor set was obtained from a woman between 65 and 79 years old with acute or convalescent COVID-19.

The chain links TRBV6-6 to TRBJ2-1; TRBD2 might be the D (5 bases). This CDR3 contains 16 residues. Germline V lookup: CDR1 MNHNY, CDR2 SVGAGI (reference sequence). Deletions cut 0 bases from V and 2 bases from J, with 11 bases between. The CDR3 DNA sequence: TGTGCCAGCAGTTACTCCTCGGGGTTTGCCTACAATGAGCAGTTCTTC. Encoded protein: CASSYSSGFAYNEQFF.

In the case of this clone: Germline is not matched at one junction end, which may reflect a read error. The chain has TRBV2 and TRBJ1-1; the D gene is possibly TRBD1 (6 bases). Germline V CDR1 and CDR2: SNHLY, FYNNEI. The CDR3 runs 14 residues. The CDR3 loop reads CASSVTDSLSTAGF. For the CDR3, the DNA is TGTGCCAGCAGTGTGACGGACAGTCTTTCAACCGCCGGCTTT.

The chain uses TRBV7-3 and TRBJ2-3; D might be TRBD1 (7 bases). CDR3 size: 13 residues. V was shortened by 2 bases and J by 14 bases, with 17 bases between the two germline ends. Germline CDR1 reads SGHTA; CDR2 reads FQGTGA. In DNA form, the CDR3 reads TGTGCCAGCAGCTTAGGGTCCAGGGGGGAAAGGTATTTT. Translated, it gives CASSLGSRGERYF.

The chain has TRBV20-1 and TRBJ1-4, with TRBD1 as a possible D gene (6 bases). Trimming pared 3 bases from V and 7 bases from J, leaving 18 bases between. This CDR3 has 15 residues. Germline lookup yields CDR1 DFQATT and CDR2 SNEGSKA (reference sequence). The CDR3 here is CSASNGGALGEKLFF. DNA for the CDR3: TGCAGTGCTAGTAACGGGGGGGCTCTTGGTGAAAAACTGTTTTTT.

The gene calls are TRBV5-1 and TRBJ2-3, with D uncertain. Trimming took off 2 bases at V and 0 bases at J, with 10 bases between the two ends. CDR1 is SGHRS and CDR2 is YFSETQ in the germline V gene. CDR3 length equals 15 residues. The CDR3 nucleotides read TGCGCCAGCAGCTTCTTATCCGCGAGCACAGATACGCAGTATTTT. This gives the protein CASSFLSASTDTQYF.

The chain joins TRBV27 to TRBJ2-5, with 7 nucleotides matching TRBD1. This CDR3 is built from 21 residues. Germline lookup yields CDR1 MNHEY and CDR2 SMNVEV (reference sequence). V lost 8 bases, J lost 3 bases, and 30 bases stayed unmatched. The CDR3 DNA sequence: TGTGCCAGCCTATATCCTTTGGTCGTTGCAAACCGGGACAGCAGAAAAGAGACCCAGTACTTC. Its protein is CASLYPLVVANRDSRKETQYF.

This rearrangement joins TRBV13 to TRBJ2-5, with D maybe TRBD1 (7 bases). V lost 2 bases to trimming and J lost 4 bases, with 14 bases between them. The germline V gene encodes CDR1 PRHDT and CDR2 FYEKMQ (reference sequence). There are 15 residues in the CDR3. Here the CDR3 reads CASSLPQGGVETQYF. The CDR3 nucleotides are TGTGCCAGCAGCTTACCGCAGGGGGGAGTAGAGACCCAGTACTTC.

CDR3: CASSFTTSGGADTQYF. In nucleotides, the CDR3 is TGTGCCAGCAGCTTTACGACTAGCGGGGGGGCAGATACGCAGTATTTT. The V and J genes are TRBV13 and TRBJ2-3; 14 nucleotides agree with TRBD2. Germline CDR1 and CDR2: PRHDT and FYEKMQ (reference sequence). The CDR3 is 16 residues long. After removal of 3 bases from V and 4 bases from J, the junction contained 3 bases not matched to a gene.

The chain uses TRBV13 and TRBJ2-1; 7 bases match TRBD2. Germline CDR1 reads PRHDT; CDR2 reads FYEKMQ (reference sequence). The ends lost 3 bases at V and 9 bases at J; junction bases unmatched: 5. This CDR3 comprises 13 residues. The CDR3 protein is CASSFGLVSEQFF. The CDR3 nucleotides are TGTGCCAGCAGCTTCGGACTAGTAAGTGAGCAGTTCTTC.

The chain recombines TRBV7-2 with TRBJ2-1; 7 bases agree with TRBD2. CDR3 length: 15 residues. Germline V CDR1 and CDR2: SGHTA, FQGNSA. Trimming took 3 bases from V and 5 from J; bases not matched to a gene: 7. In DNA form, the CDR3 reads TGTGCCAGCAGCTTGCAAGCGGGGTCCCACAATGAGCAGTTCTTC. Protein product: CASSLQAGSHNEQFF.

CDR3 bases: TGTGCCAGCAGTTTAGAGGGGCACACTGAAGCTTTCTTT. It is translated as CASSLEGHTEAFF. This chain joins TRBV12-3 or TRBV12-4 and TRBJ1-1, with D maybe TRBD1 (5 bases). Trimming cost V 1 base and J 3 bases, with 6 bases left between them. There are 13 residues in the CDR3.

The chain recombines TRBV5-5 with TRBJ2-1, with D uncertain. In germline, CDR1 is SGHKS, CDR2 YYEKEE (reference sequence). This CDR3 comprises 13 residues. Trimming stripped 0 bases from V and 3 bases from J, with 4 bases between. CDR3 DNA sequence: TGTGCCAGCAGCTTGGCGTACTACAATGAGCAGTTCTTC. This sequence encodes CASSLAYYNEQFF.

The chain employs TRBV29-1 and TRBJ1-2, with TRBD1 as a possible D gene (6 bases). Germline V gene lookup returns CDR1 SQVTM and CDR2 ANQGSEA. The length of the CDR3 is 10 residues. The V end lost 4 bases, the J end lost 6 bases, and 6 bases lay between the germline ends. CDR3 region: CSVGQDGYTF. The CDR3 bases are TGCAGCGTTGGACAGGATGGCTACACCTTC.

The V call is TRBV12-3 or TRBV12-4, the J call TRBJ1-5, with D hard to call. The CDR3 sequence is 13 residues long. The V end lost 2 bases, the J end lost 4 bases, and 6 bases lay between the germline ends. In DNA form, the CDR3 reads TGTGCCAGCAGTTTATTTCGGAATCAGCCCCAGCATTTT. This translates into CASSLFRNQPQHF.

The chain joins TRBV5-5 to TRBJ1-2; 9 bases agree with TRBD1. The V gene end was trimmed by 6 bases and the J gene end by 2 bases; junction bases not matched to a gene: 5. The CDR3 has 14 amino acids. CDR1 is SGHKS and CDR2 is YYEKEE in the germline V gene (reference sequence). CDR3 DNA: TGTGCCAGCAATACCGGGACAGGGAACTATGGCTACACCTTC. Translated, it gives CASNTGTGNYGYTF.

This clone was recorded a few times. This sequence joins TRBV7-6 and TRBJ2-5; possibly TRBD1 for D (6 bases). Trimming pared 1 base from V and 5 bases from J, leaving 14 bases between. Germline assignment: CDR1 SGHVS and CDR2 FNYEAQ. This CDR3 has 15 amino acids. CDR3 residues: CASSLEWGRGETQYF. The CDR3 DNA sequence: TGTGCCAGCAGCTTAGAATGGGGGCGCGGGGAGACCCAGTACTTC.

The chain has TRBV11-2 and TRBJ2-1; D not certain. Germline V lookup: CDR1 SGHAT, CDR2 FQNNGV. CDR3 length: 16 residues. V lost 4 bases and J lost 8, with 21 bases in between. The CDR3 DNA sequence: TGTGCCAGCAGCTCAGAGGTGACGACTGCCCCCGATGAGCAGTTCTTC. It is translated as CASSSEVTTAPDEQFF.

The genes are TRBV15 and TRBJ2-1, with D possibly matching TRBD1 (6 bases). The CDR3 consists of 13 residues. The germline gives CDR1 LNHNV, CDR2 YYDKDF (reference sequence). Between the trimmed V and J ends, which lost 1 base and 8 bases, there was a span of 9 bases. CDR3: CATSRAGDYEQFF. The DNA for the CDR3 is TGTGCCACCAGCAGAGCAGGGGATTATGAGCAGTTCTTC.

The chain joins TRBV9 to TRBJ1-4; TRBD1 matches at 8 bases. Germline assignment: CDR1 SGDLS and CDR2 YYNGEE. This CDR3 comprises 14 residues. The J segment lost 8 bases and the V segment lost 3 bases, leaving 6 bases of the junction unmatched. Here the CDR3 DNA reads TGTGCCAGCAGCGCGGCCAGACAGGGGGAAAAACTGTTTTTT. It codes for CASSAARQGEKLFF.

The V gene is TRBV19, the J gene TRBJ2-7, with D tentatively TRBD1 (6 bases). The CDR3 has 15 amino acids. Trimming took 5 bases from V and 0 from J, leaving 14 bases between them. Per germline, CDR1 LNHDA and CDR2 SQIVND (reference sequence). The CDR3, as DNA: TGTGCCAGTAGTCCCCCGGGACACCACTCCTACGAGCAGTACTTC. This gives the protein CASSPPGHHSYEQYF. Using reference TRBV19 and TRBJ2-7 for the parts outside the CDR3, the full variable domain is DGGITQSPKYLFRKEGQNVTLSCEQNLNHDAMYWYRQDPGQGLRLIYYSQIVNDFQKGDIAEGYSVSREKKESFPLTVTSAQKNPTAFYLCASSPPGHHSYEQYFGPGTRLTVT.

This clone was found a few times. CDR3 nucleotides: TGTGCCAGCAGCGCCCGGACAGGTTTCAATCAGCCCCAGCATTTT. Protein product: CASSARTGFNQPQHF. V and J are TRBV7-8 and TRBJ1-5; 7 bases map to TRBD1. Looked up from germline, CDR1 is SGHVS and CDR2 is FQNEAQ. Losses at the gene ends were 5 bases for V and 3 bases for J; bases not matched to a gene: 7. The CDR3 sequence is 15 residues long.

The chain couples TRBV6-6 to TRBJ2-7; D perhaps matches TRBD1 (6 bases). Germline V gene data show CDR1 as MNHNY and CDR2 as SVGAGI (reference sequence). Deletions cut 6 bases from V and 2 bases from J, with 14 bases between. The CDR3 contains 14 residues. The CDR3 sequence is CASRIGTRPYEQYF. The CDR3 region has the DNA TGTGCCAGCAGGATCGGGACAAGACCCTACGAGCAGTACTTC.

This chain connects TRBV6-5 to TRBJ1-2; the match to TRBD1 covers 8 bases. Germline V gene sequence: CDR1 MNHEY, CDR2 SVGAGI. Trimming took 5 bases from V and 6 from J; bases not matched to a gene: 8. The CDR3 runs 14 residues. CDR3 sequence: CASSPDRVANGYTF. As DNA, the CDR3 is TGTGCCAGCAGTCCGGACAGGGTGGCGAATGGCTACACCTTC.

This clone came up once. The chain has TRBV7-2 and TRBJ1-1; 8 bases match TRBD1. Trimming removed 3 bases from V and 2 bases from J; junction bases left unmatched: 5. The germline gives CDR1 SGHTA, CDR2 FQGNSA. CDR3 length: 15 residues. The chain's CDR3 is CASSFDDRGNTEAFF. Written as DNA, the CDR3 is TGTGCCAGCAGCTTTGATGACAGGGGTAACACTGAAGCTTTCTTT.

The genes are TRBV6-5 and TRBJ1-1, with TRBD1 matching over 8 bases. Germline CDR1 and CDR2: MNHEY and SVGAGI. CDR3 length equals 14 residues. J was trimmed by 3 bases and V by 0 bases; bases with no gene match: 0. The CDR3 sequence: CASSYSTGDTEAFF. The CDR3 DNA reads as TGTGCCAGCAGTTACTCGACAGGGGACACTGAAGCTTTCTTT.

This clone showed up just once. J is TRBJ2-3 and V is TRBV5-1, with 15 bases aligning to TRBD2. Germline V gives CDR1 SGHRS, CDR2 YFSETQ. V shed 4 bases and J 1 base; nucleotides not matched to a gene: 22. This CDR3 is 23 amino acids long. For the CDR3, the DNA is TGCGCCAGCAGCCCCTGGACTAGCGGGGGGGCCGACGAGGAGGCTTGGGGCACAGATACGCAGTATTTT. Protein sequence: CASSPWTSGGADEEAWGTDTQYF. The complete variable domain, with remaining parts taken from reference TRBV5-1 and TRBJ2-3, reads KAGVTQTPRYLIKTRGQQVTLSCSPISGHRSVSWYQQTPGQGLQFLFEYFSETQRNKGNFPGRFSGRQFSNSRSEMNVSTLELGDSALYLCASSPWTSGGADEEAWGTDTQYFGPGTRLTVL.

The gene calls are TRBV7-2 and TRBJ2-2, with D possibly TRBD2 on 5 matching bases. The germline V and J ends were trimmed by 3 bases and 6 bases, with 11 bases remaining between them. Germline assignment: CDR1 SGHTA and CDR2 FQGNSA. The CDR3 length is 14 residues. CDR3 loop: CASSFNKGAGELFF. DNA of the CDR3: TGTGCCAGCAGCTTTAATAAGGGAGCCGGGGAGCTGTTTTTT.

This chain uses TRBV4-3 with TRBJ1-1, with a possible D match to TRBD1 (5 bases). There are 16 residues in the CDR3. Germline V gene sequence: CDR1 LGHNA, CDR2 YSLEER. V was pared by 0 bases and J by 5 bases, with 16 bases between. CDR3 in DNA: TGCGCCAGCAGCCAAGAATGGGGGGGGTTTCGAACTGAAGCTTTCTTT. This encodes CASSQEWGGFRTEAFF.

The chain is built from TRBV19 and TRBJ2-5, with a tentative D call TRBD2 (5 bases). Germline CDR1 reads LNHDA; CDR2 reads SQIVND (reference sequence). Trimming left V 1 base short and J 4 bases short, with 16 bases between. The CDR3 extends over 16 amino acids. The CDR3 region is CASSIGVGSVVETQYF. CDR3 bases: TGTGCCAGTAGTATAGGAGTGGGTAGCGTCGTAGAGACCCAGTACTTC.

The chain uses TRBV6-5 and TRBJ2-7, with a weak D call TRBD1 (5 bases). The CDR3 has 13 residues. From germline, CDR1 is MNHEY and CDR2 SVGAGI. Trimming left V 6 bases short and J 2 bases short, with 11 bases between. DNA for the CDR3: TGTGCCAGCAGATTCACAGGAGCCTACGAGCAGTACTTC. Encoded protein: CASRFTGAYEQYF.

The V gene is TRBV2, the J gene TRBJ2-7; possible D gene TRBD1, 6 bases. This CDR3 has 15 amino acids. CDR1 is SNHLY, CDR2 FYNNEI, per germline. Trimming shortened V by 5 bases and J by 1 base, and 15 bases separated the two germline ends. This chain's CDR3 is CASSQGQGGSYEQYF. The CDR3, as DNA: TGTGCCAGCAGTCAGGGGCAGGGCGGTTCCTACGAGCAGTACTTC.